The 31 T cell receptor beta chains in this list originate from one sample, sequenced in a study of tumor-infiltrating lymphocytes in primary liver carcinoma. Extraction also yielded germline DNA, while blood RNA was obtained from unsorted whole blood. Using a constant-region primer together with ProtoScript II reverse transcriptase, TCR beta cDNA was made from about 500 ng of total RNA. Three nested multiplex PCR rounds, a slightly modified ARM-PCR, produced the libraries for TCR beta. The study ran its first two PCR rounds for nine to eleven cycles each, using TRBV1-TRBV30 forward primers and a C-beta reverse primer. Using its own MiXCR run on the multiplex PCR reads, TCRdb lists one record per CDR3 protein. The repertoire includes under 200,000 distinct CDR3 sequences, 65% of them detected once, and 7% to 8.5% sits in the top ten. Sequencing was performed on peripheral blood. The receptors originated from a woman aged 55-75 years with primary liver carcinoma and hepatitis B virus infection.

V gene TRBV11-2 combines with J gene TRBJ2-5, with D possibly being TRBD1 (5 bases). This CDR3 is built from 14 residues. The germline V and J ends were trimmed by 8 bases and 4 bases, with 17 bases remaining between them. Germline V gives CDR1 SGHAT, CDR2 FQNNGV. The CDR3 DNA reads TGTGCCAGCGGCCTTAAGACAGTACGAGAGACCCAGTACTTC. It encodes CASGLKTVRETQYF.

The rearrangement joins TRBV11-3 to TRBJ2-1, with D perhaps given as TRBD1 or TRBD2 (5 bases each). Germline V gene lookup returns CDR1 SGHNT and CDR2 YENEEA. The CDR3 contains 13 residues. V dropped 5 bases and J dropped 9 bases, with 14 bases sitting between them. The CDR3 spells CASSPLAGSEQFF. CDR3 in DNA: TGTGCCAGCAGCCCTTTGGCAGGGAGTGAGCAGTTCTTC.

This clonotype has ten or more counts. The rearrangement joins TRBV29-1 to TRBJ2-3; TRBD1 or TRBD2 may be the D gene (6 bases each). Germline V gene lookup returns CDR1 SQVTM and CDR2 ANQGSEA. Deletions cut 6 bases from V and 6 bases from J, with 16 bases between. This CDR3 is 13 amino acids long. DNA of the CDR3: TGCAGCGTGGCGGGATACAGGGAGGATACGCAGTATTTT. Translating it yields CSVAGYREDTQYF.

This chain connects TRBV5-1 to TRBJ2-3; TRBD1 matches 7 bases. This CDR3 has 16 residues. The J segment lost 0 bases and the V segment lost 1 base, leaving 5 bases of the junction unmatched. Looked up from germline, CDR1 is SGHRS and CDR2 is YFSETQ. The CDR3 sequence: CASSLPLDRSTDTQYF. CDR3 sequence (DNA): TGCGCCAGCAGCTTGCCCTTGGACAGGAGCACAGATACGCAGTATTTT.

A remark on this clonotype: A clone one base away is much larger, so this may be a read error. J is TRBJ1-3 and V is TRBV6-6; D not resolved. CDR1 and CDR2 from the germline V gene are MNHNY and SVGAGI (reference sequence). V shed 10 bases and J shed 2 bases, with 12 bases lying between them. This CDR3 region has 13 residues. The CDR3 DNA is TGTGCCATCACAAAGGAGGCTGGAAACACCATATATTTT. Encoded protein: CAITKEAGNTIYF.

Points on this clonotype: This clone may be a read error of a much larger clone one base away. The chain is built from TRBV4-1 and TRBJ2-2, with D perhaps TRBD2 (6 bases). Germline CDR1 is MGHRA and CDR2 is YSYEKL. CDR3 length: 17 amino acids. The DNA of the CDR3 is TGCACCAGCAGCCCAGAGGAAGGTGGAGGGTCGACCGGGGAGCTGTTTTTT. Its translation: CTSSPEEGGGSTGELFF.

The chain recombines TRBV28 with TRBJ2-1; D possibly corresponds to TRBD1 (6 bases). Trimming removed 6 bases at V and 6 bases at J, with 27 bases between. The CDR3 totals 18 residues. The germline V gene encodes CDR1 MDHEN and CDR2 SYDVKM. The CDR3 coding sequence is TGTGCCAGCAGCGGGCAGGGGTGGCGGCGGTCCTCCCGCAATGAGCAGTTCTTC. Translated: CASSGQGWRRSSRNEQFF.

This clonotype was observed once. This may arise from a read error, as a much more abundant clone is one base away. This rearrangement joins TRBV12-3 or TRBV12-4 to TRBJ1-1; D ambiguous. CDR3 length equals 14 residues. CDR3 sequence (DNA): TGTGCCAGCAGTTTTAGGTTGTGGACGGCTGAAACTTTCTTT. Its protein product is CASSFRLWTAETFF.

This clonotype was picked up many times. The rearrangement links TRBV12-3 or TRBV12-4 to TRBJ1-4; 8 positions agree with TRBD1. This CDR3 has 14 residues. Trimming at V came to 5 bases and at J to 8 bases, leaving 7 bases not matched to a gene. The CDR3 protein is CASSGRGRREKLFF. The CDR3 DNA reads TGTGCCAGCAGTGGCAGGGGGCGTAGGGAAAAACTGTTTTTT.

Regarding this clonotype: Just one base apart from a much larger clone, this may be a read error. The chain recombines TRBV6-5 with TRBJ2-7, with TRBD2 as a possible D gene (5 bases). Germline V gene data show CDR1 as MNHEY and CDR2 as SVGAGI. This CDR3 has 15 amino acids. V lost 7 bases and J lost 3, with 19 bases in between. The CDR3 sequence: CASKLARITNYEQYF. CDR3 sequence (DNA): TGTGCCAGCAAGTTAGCGAGAATCACCAACTACGAGCAGTACTTC.

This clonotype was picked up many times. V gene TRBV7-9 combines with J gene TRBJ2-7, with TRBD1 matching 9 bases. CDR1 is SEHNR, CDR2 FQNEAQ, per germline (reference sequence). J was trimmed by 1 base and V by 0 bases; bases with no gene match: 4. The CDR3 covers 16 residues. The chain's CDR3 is CASSLAGQGSSYEQYF. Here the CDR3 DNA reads TGTGCCAGCAGCTTAGCCGGACAGGGGTCTTCCTACGAGCAGTACTTC.

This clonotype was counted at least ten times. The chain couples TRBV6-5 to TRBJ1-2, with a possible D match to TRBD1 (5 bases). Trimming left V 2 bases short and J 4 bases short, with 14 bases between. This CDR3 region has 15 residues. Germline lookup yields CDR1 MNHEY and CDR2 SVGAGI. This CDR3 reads CASSYRLGVSYGYTF. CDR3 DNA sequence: TGTGCCAGCAGTTACCGACTAGGGGTTTCCTATGGCTACACCTTC.

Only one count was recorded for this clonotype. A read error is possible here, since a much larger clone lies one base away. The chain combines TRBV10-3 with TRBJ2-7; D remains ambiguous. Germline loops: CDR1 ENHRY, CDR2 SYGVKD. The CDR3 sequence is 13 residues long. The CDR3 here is CTISAEPPGEQYF. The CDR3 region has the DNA TGTACCATCAGTGCTGAACCCCCGGGCGAGCAGTACTTC.

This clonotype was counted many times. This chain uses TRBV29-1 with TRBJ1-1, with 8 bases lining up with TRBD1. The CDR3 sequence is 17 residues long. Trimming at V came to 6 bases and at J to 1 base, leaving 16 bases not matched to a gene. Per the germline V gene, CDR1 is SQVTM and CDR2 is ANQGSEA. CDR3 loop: CSVKLTGGIDGNTEAFF. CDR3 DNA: TGCAGCGTGAAACTCACAGGGGGGATAGATGGGAACACTGAAGCTTTCTTT.

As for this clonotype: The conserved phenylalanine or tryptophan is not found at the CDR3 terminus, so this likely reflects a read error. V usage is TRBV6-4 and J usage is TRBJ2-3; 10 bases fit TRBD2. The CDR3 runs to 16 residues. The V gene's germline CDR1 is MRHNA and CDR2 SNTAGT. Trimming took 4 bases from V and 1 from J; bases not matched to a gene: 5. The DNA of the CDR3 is TGTGCCAGCAGTGCTATAGCGGGAGGCGGCACAGATACGCAGTATCTT. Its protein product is CASSAIAGGGTDTQYL.

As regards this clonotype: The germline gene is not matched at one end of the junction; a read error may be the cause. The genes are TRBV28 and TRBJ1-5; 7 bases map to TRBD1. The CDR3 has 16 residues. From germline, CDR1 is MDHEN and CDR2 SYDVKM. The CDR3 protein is CVSSPQQGQPNQPQHF. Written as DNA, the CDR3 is TGTGTCAGCAGTCCCCAACAGGGACAGCCTAATCAGCCCCAGCATTTT.

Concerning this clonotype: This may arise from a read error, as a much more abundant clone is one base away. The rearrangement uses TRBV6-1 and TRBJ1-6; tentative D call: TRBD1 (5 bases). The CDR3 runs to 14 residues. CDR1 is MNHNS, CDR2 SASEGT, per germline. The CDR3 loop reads CVSVRDGLNSPLHF. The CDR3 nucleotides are TGTGTCAGCGTCCGGGACGGCCTTAATTCACCCCTCCACTTT.

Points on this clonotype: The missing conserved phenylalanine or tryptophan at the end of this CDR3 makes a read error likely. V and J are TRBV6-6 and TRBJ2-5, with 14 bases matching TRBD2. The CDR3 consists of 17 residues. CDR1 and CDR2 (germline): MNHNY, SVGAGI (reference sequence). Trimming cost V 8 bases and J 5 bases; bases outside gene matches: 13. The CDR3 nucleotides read TGTGCCAGCTCAACCGGGACTAGCGGGAGTATGGGGGAGACCCAGTACCTC. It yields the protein CASSTGTSGSMGETQYL.

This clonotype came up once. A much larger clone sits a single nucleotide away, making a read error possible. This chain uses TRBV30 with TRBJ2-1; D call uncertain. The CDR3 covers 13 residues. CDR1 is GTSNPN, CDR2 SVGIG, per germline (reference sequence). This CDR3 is CAWSVGWQTEQLF. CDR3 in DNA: TGTGCCTGGAGTGTAGGGTGGCAGACTGAGCAGCTCTTC.

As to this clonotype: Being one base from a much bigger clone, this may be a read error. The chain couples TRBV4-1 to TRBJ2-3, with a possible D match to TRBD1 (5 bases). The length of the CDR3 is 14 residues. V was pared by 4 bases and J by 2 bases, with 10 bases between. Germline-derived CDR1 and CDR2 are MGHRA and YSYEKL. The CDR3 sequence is CASSRSGHTDTQYF. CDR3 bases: TGCGCCAGCAGCCGGTCAGGGCACACAGATACGCAGTATTTT.

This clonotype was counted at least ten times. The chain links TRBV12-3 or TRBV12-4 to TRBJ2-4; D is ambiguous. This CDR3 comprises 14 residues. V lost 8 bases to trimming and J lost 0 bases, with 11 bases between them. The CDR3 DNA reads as TGTGCCAGCTCTATTACAATAGCCAAAAACATTCAGTACTTC. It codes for CASSITIAKNIQYF.

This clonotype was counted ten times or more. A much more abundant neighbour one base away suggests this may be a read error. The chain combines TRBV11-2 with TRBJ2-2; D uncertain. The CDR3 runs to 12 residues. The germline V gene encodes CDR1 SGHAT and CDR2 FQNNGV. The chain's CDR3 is CASGFSAGELFF. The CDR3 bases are TGTGCCAGCGGCTTCTCGGCCGGGGAGCTGTTTTTT. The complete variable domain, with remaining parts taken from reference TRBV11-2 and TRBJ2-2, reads EAGVAQSPRYKIIEKRQSVAFWCNPISGHATLYWYQQILGQGPKLLIQFQNNGVVDDSQLPKDRFSAERLKGVDSTLKIQPAKLEDSAVYLCASGFSAGELFFGEGSRLTVL.

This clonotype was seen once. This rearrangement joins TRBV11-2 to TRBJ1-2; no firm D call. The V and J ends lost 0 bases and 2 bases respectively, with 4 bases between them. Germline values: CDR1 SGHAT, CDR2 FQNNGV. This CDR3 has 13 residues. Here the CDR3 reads CASSLDGNYGYTF. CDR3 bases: TGTGCCAGCAGCTTAGATGGAAACTATGGCTACACCTTC.

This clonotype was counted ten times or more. The CDR3 nucleotides are TGTGCTAGTGGTCCAACCGGGCCCGCCGAGGGCTACACCTTC. This encodes CASGPTGPAEGYTF. This chain uses TRBV12-5 with TRBJ1-2, with D unresolved. The CDR3 sequence is 14 residues long. Trimming stripped 5 bases from V and 8 bases from J, with 18 bases between. Looked up from germline, CDR1 is LGHNT and CDR2 is FRNRAP. Filled out from reference TRBV12-5 and TRBJ1-2, the complete variable domain reads DARVTQTPRHKVTEMGQEVTMRCQPILGHNTVFWYRQTMMQGLELLAYFRNRAPLDDSGMPKDRFSAEMPDATLATLKIQPSEPRDSAVYFCASGPTGPAEGYTFGSGTRLTVV.

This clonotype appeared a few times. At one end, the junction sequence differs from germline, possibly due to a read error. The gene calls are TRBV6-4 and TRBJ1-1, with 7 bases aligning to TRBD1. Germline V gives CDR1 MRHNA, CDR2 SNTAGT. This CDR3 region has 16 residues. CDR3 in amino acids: CASSDRQGGGHTEAFF. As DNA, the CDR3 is TGTGCCAGTAGTGACCGACAGGGAGGAGGGCACACTGAAGCTTTCTTT.

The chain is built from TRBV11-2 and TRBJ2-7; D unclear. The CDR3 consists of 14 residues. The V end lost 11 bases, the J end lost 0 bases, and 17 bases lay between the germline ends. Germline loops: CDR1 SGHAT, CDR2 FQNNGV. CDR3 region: CAGCLATTSYEQYF. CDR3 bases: TGTGCCGGCTGCTTAGCTACAACCTCCTACGAGCAGTACTTC.

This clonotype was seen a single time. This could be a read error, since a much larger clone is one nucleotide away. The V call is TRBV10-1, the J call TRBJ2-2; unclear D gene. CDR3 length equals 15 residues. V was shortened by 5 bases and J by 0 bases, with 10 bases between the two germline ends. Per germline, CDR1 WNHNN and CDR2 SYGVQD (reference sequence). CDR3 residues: CASSYRRSNTGELFF. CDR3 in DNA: TGCGCCAGCAGTTATAGACGGTCGAACACCGGGGAGCTGTTTTTT.

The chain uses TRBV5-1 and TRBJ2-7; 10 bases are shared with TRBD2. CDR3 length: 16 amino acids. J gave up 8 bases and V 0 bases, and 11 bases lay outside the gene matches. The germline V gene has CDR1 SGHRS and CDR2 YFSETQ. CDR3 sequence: CASSLVPAGGLEKQYF. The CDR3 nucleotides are TGCGCCAGCAGCTTGGTCCCAGCGGGAGGGCTTGAGAAGCAGTACTTC. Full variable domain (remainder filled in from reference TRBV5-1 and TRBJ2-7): KAGVTQTPRYLIKTRGQQVTLSCSPISGHRSVSWYQQTPGQGLQFLFEYFSETQRNKGNFPGRFSGRQFSNSRSEMNVSTLELGDSALYLCASSLVPAGGLEKQYFGPGTRLTVT.

CDR3 protein: CASSLRGFTEAFF. The CDR3 bases are TGTGCCAGCAGCCTACGGGGATTCACTGAAGCTTTCTTT. The chain uses TRBV6-6 and TRBJ1-1; D uncertain. The length of the CDR3 is 13 residues. From germline, CDR1 is MNHNY and CDR2 SVGAGI (reference sequence). V was clipped by 6 bases and J by 4 bases, with 12 bases between them.

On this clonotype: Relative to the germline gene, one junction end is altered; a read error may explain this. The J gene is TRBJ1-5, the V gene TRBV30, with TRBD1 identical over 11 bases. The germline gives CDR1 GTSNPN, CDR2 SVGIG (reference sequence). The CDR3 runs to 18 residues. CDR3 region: CTWSARWGQGVRDQPQHF. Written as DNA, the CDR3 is TGTACCTGGAGTGCCCGATGGGGACAGGGGGTCCGGGATCAGCCCCAGCATTTT.

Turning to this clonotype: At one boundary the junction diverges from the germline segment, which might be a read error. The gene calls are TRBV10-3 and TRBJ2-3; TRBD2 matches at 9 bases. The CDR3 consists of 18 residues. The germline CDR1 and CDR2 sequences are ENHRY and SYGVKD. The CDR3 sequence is CAISAKVTSGTNTYTQYF. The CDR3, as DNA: TGTGCCATCAGTGCCAAGGTGACTAGCGGAACCAACACATATACGCAGTATTTT.